These 10 T cell receptor beta chains were sequenced from one sample in a study of cytomegalovirus exposure and HLA in healthy donors. The PCR employed 60 Vbeta primers together with 13 Jbeta primers. Profiling relied on immunoSEQ multiplex PCR, and the TCRdb table lists in-frame clones only, not all of them. The sample contains about 90,000 clones, 78% of which appear only once. The specimen sequenced was PBMCs. The source is a woman aged 40 to 49 in good health and CMV-seropositive.

This chain connects TRBV6-6 to TRBJ1-2; D not certain. The V and J ends lost 2 bases and 0 bases respectively, with 13 bases between them. Looked up from germline, CDR1 is MNHNY and CDR2 is SVGAGI (reference sequence). The CDR3 contains 16 residues. CDR3 region: CASSYQVGSTNYGYTF. DNA of the CDR3: TGTGCCAGCAGTTACCAGGTCGGATCCACTAACTATGGCTACACCTTC.

The chain links TRBV6-5 to TRBJ2-7; 8 bases map to TRBD1. This CDR3 contains 15 residues. V lost 2 bases to trimming and J lost 1 base; unmatched junction nucleotides: 4. Germline-derived CDR1 and CDR2 are MNHEY and SVGAGI. CDR3 bases: TGTGCCAGCAGTTACAGGACAGGGTATTCCTACGAGCAGTACTTC. Its protein is CASSYRTGYSYEQYF.

The chain recombines TRBV5-6 with TRBJ1-3; D gene ambiguous. Trimming stripped 6 bases from V and 8 bases from J, with 21 bases between. Germline V lookup: CDR1 SGHDT, CDR2 YYEEEE. This CDR3 comprises 15 residues. In nucleotides, the CDR3 is TGTGCCAGCAATAAATTCTTCGGGGTGATGGACACCATATATTTT. Its protein product is CASNKFFGVMDTIYF.

This chain uses TRBV28 with TRBJ2-1; the D gene is possibly TRBD1 (5 bases). Trimming shortened V by 4 bases and J by 4 bases, and 17 bases separated the two germline ends. CDR1 is MDHEN, CDR2 SYDVKM, per germline. The CDR3 spans 16 residues. The CDR3 here is CASSYRGMIGYNEQFF. In DNA, the CDR3 is TGTGCCAGCAGTTATAGGGGAATGATCGGATACAATGAGCAGTTCTTC.

The sample holds one count of this clone. The chain employs TRBV5-6 and TRBJ2-5; D ambiguous. The DNA end is a closer match to TRBJ2-7, so the J assignment may be wrong. This CDR3 has 15 amino acids. Germline CDR1 SGHDT, CDR2 YYEEEE. The CDR3 bases are TGTGCCAGCAGCTTGGTTCACTTCCCTTCCTACGAGCAGTACTTC. Protein: CASSLVHFPSYEQYF.

A word on this clone: The junction departs from the called germline gene at one end, perhaps through a read error. The rearrangement joins TRBV25-1 to TRBJ1-4; TRBD1 agrees at 7 bases. Germline CDR1 and CDR2: MGHDK and SYGVNS. The CDR3 extends over 12 amino acids. This CDR3 reads CASSGSPGDRAF. The CDR3 coding sequence is TGTGCCAGCAGTGGATCCCCGGGGGACAGAGCTTTT.

The chain uses TRBV27 and TRBJ2-7; D may be TRBD1 (5 bases). Deletions cut 2 bases from V and 3 bases from J, with 11 bases between. This CDR3 is 14 amino acids long. Germline lookup yields CDR1 MNHEY and CDR2 SMNVEV (reference sequence). The CDR3, as DNA: TGTGCCAGCAGTTTAATCGGACAAGTCTACGAGCAGTACTTC. This gives the protein CASSLIGQVYEQYF.

The chain carries TRBV14 and TRBJ2-1; D uncertain. The CDR3 covers 19 residues. Germline CDR1 reads SGHDN; CDR2 reads FVKESK. V was clipped by 0 bases and J by 5 bases, with 23 bases between them. This CDR3 is CASSQDSPGRVFIHNEQFF. DNA of the CDR3: TGTGCCAGCAGCCAAGATTCGCCGGGTAGAGTGTTTATCCACAATGAGCAGTTCTTC.

This rearrangement joins TRBV11-2 to TRBJ2-5; 8 bases fit TRBD2. CDR1 and CDR2 (germline): SGHAT, FQNNGV. CDR3 length: 15 residues. Germline trimming cut 1 base from V and 4 bases from J; bases unmatched to any gene: 5. For the CDR3, the DNA is TGTGCCAGCAGCTTAGGGATCAGCGGGAGAGAGACCCAGTACTTC. Protein: CASSLGISGRETQYF.

The table lists this clone with a count of one. The CDR3 spells CASRGAGGNSAYEQYF. In nucleotides, the CDR3 is TGTGCCAGCAGGGGAGCTGGGGGGAATAGCGCCTACGAGCAGTACTTC. This sequence joins TRBV28 and TRBJ2-7, with D possibly TRBD2 on 6 matching bases. CDR3 length: 16 amino acids. V dropped 6 bases and J dropped 2 bases, with 20 bases sitting between them. Germline CDR1 is MDHEN and CDR2 is SYDVKM. The entire variable domain, with the rest obtained from reference TRBV28 and TRBJ2-7, is as follows: DVKVTQSSRYLVKRTGEKVFLECVQDMDHENMFWYRQDPGLGLRLIYFSYDVKMKEKGDIPEGYSVSREKKERFSLILESASTNQTSMYLCASRGAGGNSAYEQYFGPGTRLTVT.